This TCR beta chain stems from a study of T cell repertoires in cytomegalovirus infection. Study context: Both CMV infection and a matching HLA type were indicated by public TCR beta signatures.

One entry per CDR3 protein, called by TCRdb with MiXCR from the reads. The table shows about 260,000 distinct CDR3 sequences, with roughly 13% occurring only once. This clonotype was detected only once. Germline V gene data show CDR1 as LGHNA and CDR2 as YSLEER. V shed 1 base and J 3 bases; nucleotides not matched to a gene: 2. This CDR3 comprises 15 residues. Specimen: PBMCs. This TCR came from a human donor in good health (CMV status not recorded). Some clones in this sample may be carry-over from other donors' samples. The V and J genes are TRBV4-3 and TRBJ2-3, with TRBD1 matching 9 bases. CDR3 nucleotide sequence: TGCGCCAGCAGCCAAGCCGACAGGGGGACAGATACGCAGTATTTT. The encoded protein is CASSQADRGTDTQYF.